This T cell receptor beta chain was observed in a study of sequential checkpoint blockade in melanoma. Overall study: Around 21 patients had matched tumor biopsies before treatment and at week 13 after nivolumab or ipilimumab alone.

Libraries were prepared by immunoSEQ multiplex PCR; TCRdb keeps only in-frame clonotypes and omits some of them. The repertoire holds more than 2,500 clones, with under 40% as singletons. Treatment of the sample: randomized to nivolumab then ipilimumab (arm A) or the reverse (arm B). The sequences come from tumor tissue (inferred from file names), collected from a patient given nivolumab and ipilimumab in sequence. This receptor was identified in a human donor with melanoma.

For the CDR3, the DNA is TGTGCCAGCAGCTTAGACGGATTGGTCGATGAGCAGTTCTTC. Translation: CASSLDGLVDEQFF. The chain carries TRBV7-1 and TRBJ2-1; D not resolved. TRBV7-1 is an open reading frame, and its role is uncertain. This CDR3 spans 14 amino acids. With 4 bases removed from V and 8 bases from J, the gap between germline ends came to 15 bases.